This T cell receptor (beta chain) was recorded in a study of T-cell reconstitution after alpha-beta-depleted transplantation in children (dated by TCRdb to 2016 to 2017). Describing the broader study: Using TCR repertoire profiling, the study followed T-cell immune reconstitution in a quantitative way in children after TCRalphabeta/CD19-depleted allogeneic hematopoietic cell transplantation.

Note on this clonotype: Its binding antigen is unknown. Relative to the germline gene, one junction end is altered; a read error may explain this.

Reading from cysteine to phenylalanine, the CDR3 counts 15 amino acids. The kept DNA is CDR3 alone, 45 bases in frame from the first base. The method behind the library was PCR. Sequenced using an Illumina HiSeq 2500. To normalize quantification of the TCRbeta repertoire, the TCR libraries were built with molecular barcoding that relied on unique molecular identifiers. TCRdb's own reprocessing of the public reads used fastp at Q25 and MiXCR and kept productive beta chains. Each CDR3 protein gets just one entry, which takes the most common genes and DNA from the rows behind it. The sample records around 480,000 distinct CDR3 sequences, approximately 32% of which are singletons. Around 2.3% of the sample rests with the top ten.

The chain was built from TRBV12-3 or TRBV12-4 and TRBJ2-1; a stretch of 7 junction bases matches TRBD2. Material: PBMCs from the stem cell graft donor, obtained from the stem cell graft. This TCR came from a human donor who donated a stem cell graft to a child with aplastic anemia. DNA sequence: TGTGCCAGCAGCCAAACCCCGGGAGGAGGCGGAAAAAGGATCTTC. Translated, this is CASSQTPGGGGKRIF.